The rows below give T cell receptor beta chains drawn from one sample of a study of human T cells and chemical hapten exposure. TCRdb re-analysed the RACE reads in MiXCR, keeping a single row per CDR3 protein. The profile shows 300,000 to 350,000 distinct CDR3 sequences, around 7% of them singletons. The sample consisted of whole blood, taken in connection with sensitization to the hapten diphenylcyclopropenone (DPC). The receptors come from a woman aged 18-29 years with alopecia areata. Some clones in this sample may be carry-over from other donors' samples. The conserved cysteine and the conserved F or W are not part of the CDR3 here. The order of the fields is clone size, J gene, V gene, CDR3 protein. Clone size, where shown, is once, few, many, or a class for clones that have expanded.

clone_size: -
j_call: TRBJ2-5
v_call: TRBV5-1
cdr3_aa: ASSWGQGQETQY

clone_size: -
j_call: TRBJ1-1
v_call: TRBV6-5
cdr3_aa: ASRIRGYNTEAF

clone_size: -
j_call: TRBJ1-1
v_call: TRBV4-2
cdr3_aa: ASSQSRSREEAF

clone_size: -
j_call: TRBJ1-5
v_call: TRBV20-1
cdr3_aa: SARTPDSNQPQH

clone_size: few
j_call: TRBJ2-1
v_call: TRBV20-1
cdr3_aa: SARDYGSGSYNEQF

clone_size: many
j_call: TRBJ2-3
v_call: TRBV10-3
cdr3_aa: AINRDRNTDTQY

clone_size: -
j_call: TRBJ1-2
v_call: TRBV18
cdr3_aa: ASSPRDSGGYGYT

clone_size: many
j_call: TRBJ1-3
v_call: TRBV6-5
cdr3_aa: ASSFLTGSGNTIY

clone_size: -
j_call: TRBJ1-6
v_call: TRBV7-9
cdr3_aa: ASSRTSNSPLH

clone_size: many
j_call: TRBJ2-7
v_call: TRBV20-1
cdr3_aa: SADGTVDTYEQY

clone_size: -
j_call: TRBJ2-7
v_call: TRBV12-3/TRBV12-4
cdr3_aa: ASSLGDFPYEQY

clone_size: many
j_call: TRBJ2-1
v_call: TRBV29-1
cdr3_aa: SVEAVQGNEQF

clone_size: -
j_call: TRBJ1-4
v_call: TRBV12-3/TRBV12-4
cdr3_aa: ASSSRTGGSNEKLF

clone_size: -
j_call: TRBJ2-7
v_call: TRBV12-3/TRBV12-4
cdr3_aa: ASSFDSMSSYEQY

clone_size: many
j_call: TRBJ1-1
v_call: TRBV6-5
cdr3_aa: ASKWGVDTEAF